Listed below are T cell receptor beta chains from one sample, sequenced in a study of tumour-infiltrating T cells in Burkitt lymphoma. TCRdb's copy holds only in-frame clones and misses some; the assay was immunoSEQ multiplex PCR. Here the sample spans 5,000 to 6,500 clones, over 9.5% being singletons. Specimen: tumor tissue. The receptors were sampled from a human donor with diffuse large B-cell lymphoma. Each CDR3 is given with its conserved first and last residue. D genes are given only for firm matches. Some rows mark clone size as missing; the rest say once, few, many or name a class of expanded clone.

D: -
J: TRBJ2-5
V: TRBV7-9
size: few
CDR3: CASSNGETQYF
DNA: TGTGCCAGCAGCAACGGAGAGACCCAGTACTTC

D: -
J: TRBJ2-3
V: TRBV5-4
size: -
CDR3: CASSLGGFSTDTQYF
DNA: TGTGCCAGCAGCTTGGGGGGGTTTAGCACAGATACGCAGTATTTT

D: -
J: TRBJ1-6
V: TRBV6-4
size: few
CDR3: CASSDSGASPLHF
DNA: TGTGCCAGCAGTGACTCGGGGGCCTCACCCCTCCACTTT

D: -
J: TRBJ1-2
V: TRBV2
size: -
CDR3: CASGQGIGYTF
DNA: TGTGCCAGCGGCCAAGGGATAGGCTACACCTTC

D: -
J: TRBJ1-1
V: TRBV19
size: few
CDR3: CASSSQGSTEAFF
DNA: TGTGCCAGTAGTTCACAGGGAAGCACTGAAGCTTTCTTT

D: -
J: TRBJ1-1
V: TRBV5-8
size: few
CDR3: CASTSKGRPRTEAFF
DNA: TGTGCCAGCACCTCCAAAGGACGGCCGCGAACTGAAGCTTTCTTT

D: -
J: TRBJ2-1
V: TRBV27
size: few
CDR3: CASSVSGGGGEQFF
DNA: TGTGCCAGCAGTGTCTCAGGGGGAGGAGGTGAGCAGTTCTTC

D: -
J: TRBJ2-1
V: TRBV6-1
size: -
CDR3: CASRRTGTLYNEQFF
DNA: TGTGCCAGCAGGAGGACCGGGACGCTTTACAATGAGCAGTTCTTC

D: -
J: TRBJ1-5
V: TRBV19
size: few
CDR3: CASSRAGQLNQPQHF
DNA: TGTGCCAGTAGTCGGGCCGGACAGCTAAATCAGCCCCAGCATTTT

D: -
J: TRBJ2-4
V: TRBV5-6
size: -
CDR3: CASSPGQAKNIQYF
DNA: TGTGCCAGCAGTCCAGGACAGGCCAAAAACATTCAGTACTTC

D: -
J: TRBJ1-5
V: TRBV11-2
size: -
CDR3: CASSLEGPYSNQLQHF
DNA: TGTGCCAGCAGCTTAGAAGGGCCCTATAGCAATCAGCTCCAGCATTTT

D: -
J: TRBJ1-2
V: TRBV18
size: -
CDR3: CASSPGDRVTDGYTF
DNA: TGTGCCAGCTCACCGGGGGACCGAGTAACGGATGGCTACACCTTC